This passage covers 14 T cell receptor beta chains from one sample sequenced in a study of blood T cell repertoires in COVID-19 (dated by TCRdb to about 2020). Library preparation used the immunoSEQ multiplex PCR assay. TCRdb obtained this table from immuneACCESS and retained in-frame rearrangements with V and J assigned. These tables miss some clones; where compared with another copy, unresolved V genes account for less than half of the shortfall, and the remainder is unexplained. The sample has tens of thousands of clones on record, roughly 85% of them singletons. Around a quarter of the sample rests with the top ten. Sequences were obtained from peripheral blood. The receptors come from a man in his sixties with active or convalescent COVID-19.

The chain links TRBV5-1 to TRBJ1-3; maybe TRBD1 (6 bases). CDR3 length equals 13 residues. Germline V gene data show CDR1 as SGHRS and CDR2 as YFSETQ. Trimming pared 5 bases from V and 8 bases from J, leaving 14 bases between. The CDR3 DNA reads as TGCGCCAGCAGACAGGGTATCGGGGACACCATATATTTT. Its protein is CASRQGIGDTIYF.

The chain carries TRBV11-3 and TRBJ2-5, with 10 bases lining up with TRBD1. The length of the CDR3 is 19 residues. The germline gives CDR1 SGHNT, CDR2 YENEEA. Trimming cost V 0 bases and J 4 bases; bases outside gene matches: 14. The CDR3 coding sequence is TGTGCCAGCAGCTTAGATCCCCCGGGACAGGGGTCCATACGAGAGACCCAGTACTTC. Translation: CASSLDPPGQGSIRETQYF.

The CDR3 DNA reads TGTGCCAGCAGCCTAACTAGCGGGGCTGGGGGGGAGCTGTTTTTT. Amino acid sequence: CASSLTSGAGGELFF. This chain connects TRBV27 to TRBJ2-2, with 10 bases identical to TRBD2. CDR1 is MNHEY and CDR2 is SMNVEV in the germline V gene (reference sequence). CDR3 length: 15 amino acids. After removal of 6 bases from V and 8 bases from J, the junction contained 9 bases not matched to a gene.

This rearrangement joins TRBV7-8 to TRBJ1-1; no reliable D call. Germline V gene data show CDR1 as SGHVS and CDR2 as FQNEAQ. The V and J ends lost 7 bases and 1 base respectively, with 10 bases between them. The CDR3 totals 13 residues. Here the CDR3 reads CASIGDTNTEAFF. Written as DNA, the CDR3 is TGTGCCAGCATAGGAGATACGAACACTGAAGCTTTCTTT.

J is TRBJ1-1 and V is TRBV11-1; TRBD1 is a possible D gene (5 bases). Germline-derived CDR1 and CDR2 are SGHAT and FQDESV (reference sequence). This CDR3 contains 13 residues. V lost 5 bases and J 1 base, leaving 8 bases between the germline ends. In DNA, the CDR3 is TGTGCCAGCAGCCTGGACACGAACACTGAAGCTTTCTTT. This encodes CASSLDTNTEAFF.

The chain has TRBV2 and TRBJ1-5; 8 nucleotides align to TRBD1. Germline CDR1 is SNHLY and CDR2 is FYNNEI. The ends lost 8 bases at V and 0 bases at J; junction bases unmatched: 6. CDR3 size: 15 residues. The DNA of the CDR3 is TGTGCCAGCGGACCACAGGGGGTTAGCAATCAGCCCCAGCATTTT. It yields the protein CASGPQGVSNQPQHF.

CDR3 coding DNA: TGTGCCAGCACCAACTGGGGGGGGGCCTACGAGCAGTACTTC. Encoded protein: CASTNWGGAYEQYF. The chain links TRBV6-5 to TRBJ2-7; 7 bases map to TRBD2. The CDR3 runs to 14 residues. CDR1 MNHEY and CDR2 SVGAGI come from the germline V gene. The J segment lost 2 bases and the V segment lost 7 bases, leaving 8 bases of the junction unmatched.

The V call is TRBV2, the J call TRBJ1-6; D is possibly TRBD1 (5 bases). The CDR3 contains 14 residues. Germline loops: CDR1 SNHLY, CDR2 FYNNEI. Trimming stripped 3 bases from V and 7 bases from J, with 10 bases between. The CDR3 DNA reads as TGTGCCAGCAGTGACCTAGGGGCCAATTCACCCCTCCACTTT. It specifies CASSDLGANSPLHF. The complete variable domain, with remaining parts taken from reference TRBV2 and TRBJ1-6, reads EPEVTQTPSHQVTQMGQEVILRCVPISNHLYFYWYRQILGQKVEFLVSFYNNEISEKSEIFDDQFSVERPDGSNFTLKIRSTKLEDSAMYFCASSDLGANSPLHFGNGTRLTVT.

In this sample, this clone turned up a few times. J is TRBJ1-6 and V is TRBV7-9, with 8 bases matching TRBD1. Trimming at V came to 5 bases and at J to 8 bases, leaving 11 bases not matched to a gene. CDR3 length: 16 residues. Germline V gene sequence: CDR1 SEHNR, CDR2 FQNEAQ (reference sequence). The CDR3 is CASSTPGTGAHSPLHF. The CDR3 coding sequence is TGTGCCAGCAGCACACCCGGGACAGGTGCCCATTCACCCCTCCACTTT.

In this sample, this clone turned up once. This sequence joins TRBV9 and TRBJ1-6; D might be TRBD1 (6 bases). This CDR3 region has 17 residues. CDR1 and CDR2 from the germline V gene are SGDLS and YYNGEE. The ends were cut back, 0 bases at V and 2 bases at J, with 12 bases in the middle. The DNA of the CDR3 is TGTGCCAGCAGCGTAGAGAAGGGGGTGGCCTATAATTCACCCCTCCACTTT. Its translation: CASSVEKGVAYNSPLHF.

On this clone: A read error may account for a junction end that differs from germline. This CDR3 is also generated by other DNA sequences in the sample. The chain combines TRBV7-2 with TRBJ2-7; TRBD1 agrees at 10 bases. CDR3 length equals 14 residues. Germline loops: CDR1 SGHTA, CDR2 FQGNSA. This chain's CDR3 is CASSPWDRGYEQYF. The CDR3 DNA follows: TGTGCCAGCAGCCCATGGGACAGGGGTTACGAACAGTACTTC.

This chain joins TRBV4-2 and TRBJ2-7; 7 bases are a match to TRBD2. V lost 0 bases and J lost 3; bases outside the gene matches: 5. The CDR3 loop spans 15 amino acids. The germline CDR1 and CDR2 sequences are LGHNA and YNFKEQ. The chain's CDR3 is CASSQETPGGYEQYF. CDR3 sequence (DNA): TGTGCCAGCAGCCAAGAAACTCCGGGGGGCTACGAGCAGTACTTC.

This clone was seen a few times. V usage is TRBV5-3 and J usage is TRBJ2-5, with TRBD2 identical over 10 bases. TRBV5-3 is annotated as an ORF whose role is uncertain. The CDR3 is made up of 15 amino acids. Germline trimming cut 5 bases from V and 5 bases from J; bases unmatched to any gene: 9. CDR3 residues: CARRSQRGGLETQYF. The CDR3 DNA reads as TGTGCCAGAAGATCCCAGCGGGGGGGCCTGGAGACCCAGTACTTC.

By share, this clone ranks as medium-sized (0.01 to 0.1%). The gene calls are TRBV6-6 and TRBJ1-2, with D tentatively TRBD1 (5 bases). Trimming took off 5 bases at V and 5 bases at J, with 15 bases between the two ends. Germline CDR1 and CDR2: MNHNY and SVGAGI (reference sequence). The CDR3 is 14 amino acids. The CDR3 region is CASSHPGGGYGYTF. CDR3 coding DNA: TGTGCCAGCAGTCATCCTGGGGGAGGGTATGGCTACACCTTC.